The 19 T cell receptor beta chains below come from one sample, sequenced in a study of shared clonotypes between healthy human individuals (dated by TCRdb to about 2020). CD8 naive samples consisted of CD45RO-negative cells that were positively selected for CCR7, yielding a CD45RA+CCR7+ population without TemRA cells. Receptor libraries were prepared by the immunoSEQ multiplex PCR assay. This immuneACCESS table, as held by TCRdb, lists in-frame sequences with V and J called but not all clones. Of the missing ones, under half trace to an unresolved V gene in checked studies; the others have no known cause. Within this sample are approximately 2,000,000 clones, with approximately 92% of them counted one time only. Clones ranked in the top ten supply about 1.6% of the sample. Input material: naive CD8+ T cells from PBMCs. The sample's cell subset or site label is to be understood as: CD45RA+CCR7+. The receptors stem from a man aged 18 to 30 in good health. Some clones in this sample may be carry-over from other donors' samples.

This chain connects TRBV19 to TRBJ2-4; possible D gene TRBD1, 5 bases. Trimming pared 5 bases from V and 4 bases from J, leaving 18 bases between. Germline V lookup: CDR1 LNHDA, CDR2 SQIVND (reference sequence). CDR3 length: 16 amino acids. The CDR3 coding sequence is TGTGCCAGTAGTCCCCGAGTAGGGGCAGGAAAAAACATTCAGTACTTC. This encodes CASSPRVGAGKNIQYF.

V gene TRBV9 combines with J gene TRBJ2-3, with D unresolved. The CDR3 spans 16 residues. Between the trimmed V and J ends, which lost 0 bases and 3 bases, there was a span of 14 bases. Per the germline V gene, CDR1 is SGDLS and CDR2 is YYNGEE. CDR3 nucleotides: TGTGCCAGCAGCGTAGCTGGTGCACGGATTACAGATACGCAGTATTTT. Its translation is CASSVAGARITDTQYF.

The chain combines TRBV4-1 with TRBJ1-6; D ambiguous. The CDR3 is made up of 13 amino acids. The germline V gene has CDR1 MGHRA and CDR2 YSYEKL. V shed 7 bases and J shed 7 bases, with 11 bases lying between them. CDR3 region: CASTRGENSPLHF. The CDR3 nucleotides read TGCGCCAGCACCCGAGGCGAAAATTCACCCCTCCACTTT.

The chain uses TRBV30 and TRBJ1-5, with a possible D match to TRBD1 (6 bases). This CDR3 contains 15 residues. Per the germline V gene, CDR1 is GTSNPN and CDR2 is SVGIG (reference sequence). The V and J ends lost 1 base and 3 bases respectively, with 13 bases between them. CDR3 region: CAWSAGRGPNQPQHF. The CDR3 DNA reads TGTGCCTGGAGTGCCGGACGGGGGCCCAATCAGCCCCAGCATTTT.

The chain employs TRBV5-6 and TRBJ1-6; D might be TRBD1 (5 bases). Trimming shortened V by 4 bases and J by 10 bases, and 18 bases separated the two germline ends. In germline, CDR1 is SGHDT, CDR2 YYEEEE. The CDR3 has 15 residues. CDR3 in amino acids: CASSALEGRGSPLHF. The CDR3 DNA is TGTGCCAGCAGCGCCCTCGAGGGGAGGGGATCACCCCTCCACTTT.

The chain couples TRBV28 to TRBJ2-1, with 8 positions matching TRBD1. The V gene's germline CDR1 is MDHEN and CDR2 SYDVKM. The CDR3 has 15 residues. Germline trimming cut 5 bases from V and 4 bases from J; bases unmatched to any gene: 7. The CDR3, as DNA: TGTGCCAGCAGTCAGGGGGCCTACCGTTACAATGAGCAGTTCTTC. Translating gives CASSQGAYRYNEQFF.

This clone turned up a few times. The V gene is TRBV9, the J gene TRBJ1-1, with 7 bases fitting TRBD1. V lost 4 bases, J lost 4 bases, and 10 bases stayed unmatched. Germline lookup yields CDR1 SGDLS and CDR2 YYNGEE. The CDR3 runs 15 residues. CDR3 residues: CASSSAGQTATEAFF. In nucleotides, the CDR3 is TGTGCCAGCAGCTCAGCGGGACAGACGGCCACTGAAGCTTTCTTT.

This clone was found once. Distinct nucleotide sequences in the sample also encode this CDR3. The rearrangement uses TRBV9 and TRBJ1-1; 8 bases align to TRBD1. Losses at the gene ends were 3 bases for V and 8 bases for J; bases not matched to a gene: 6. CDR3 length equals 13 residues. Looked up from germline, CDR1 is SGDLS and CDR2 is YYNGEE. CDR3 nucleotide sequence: TGTGCCAGCAGCGCGACAGGGGTCGGAGAAGCTTTCTTT. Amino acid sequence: CASSATGVGEAFF.

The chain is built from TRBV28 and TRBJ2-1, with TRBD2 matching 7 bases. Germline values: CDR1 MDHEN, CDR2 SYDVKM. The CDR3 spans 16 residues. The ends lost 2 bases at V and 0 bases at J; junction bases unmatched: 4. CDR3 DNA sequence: TGTGCCAGCAGTTTACGGGGGGTGAGCTCCTACAATGAGCAGTTCTTC. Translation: CASSLRGVSSYNEQFF.

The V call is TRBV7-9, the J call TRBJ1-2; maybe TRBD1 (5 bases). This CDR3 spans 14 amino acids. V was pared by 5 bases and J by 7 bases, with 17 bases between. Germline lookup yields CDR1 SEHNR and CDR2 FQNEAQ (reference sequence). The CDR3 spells CASSPVIEGAGYTF. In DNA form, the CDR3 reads TGTGCCAGCAGCCCAGTCATTGAAGGGGCTGGCTACACCTTC. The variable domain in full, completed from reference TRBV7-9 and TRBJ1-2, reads DTGVSQNPRHKITKRGQNVTFRCDPISEHNRLYWYRQTLGQGPEFLTYFQNEAQLEKSRLLSDRFSAERPKGSFSTLEIQRTEQGDSAMYLCASSPVIEGAGYTFGSGTRLTVV.

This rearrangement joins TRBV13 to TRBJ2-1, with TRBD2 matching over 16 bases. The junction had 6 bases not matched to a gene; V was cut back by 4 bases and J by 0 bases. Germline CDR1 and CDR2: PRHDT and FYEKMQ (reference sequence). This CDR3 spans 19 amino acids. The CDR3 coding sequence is TGTGCCAGCAGCTGGACGGGACTAGCGGGAGGGAGCTCCTACAATGAGCAGTTCTTC. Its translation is CASSWTGLAGGSSYNEQFF.

CDR3 sequence reads: CASSESRGNYGYTF. Written as DNA, the CDR3 is TGCGCCAGCAGTGAGTCGCGGGGGAACTATGGCTACACCTTC. The V gene is TRBV10-2, the J gene TRBJ1-2, with a tentative D call TRBD1 (5 bases). V was trimmed by 0 bases and J by 2 bases, leaving 7 bases between them. This CDR3 is 14 amino acids long. Germline CDR1 reads WSHSY; CDR2 reads SAAADI.

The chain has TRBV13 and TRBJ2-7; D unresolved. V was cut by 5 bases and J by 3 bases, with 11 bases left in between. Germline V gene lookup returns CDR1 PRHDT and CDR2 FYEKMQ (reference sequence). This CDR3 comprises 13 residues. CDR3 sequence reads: CASSGYRSYEQYF. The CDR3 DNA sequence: TGTGCCAGCAGCGGATACAGAAGCTACGAGCAGTACTTC.

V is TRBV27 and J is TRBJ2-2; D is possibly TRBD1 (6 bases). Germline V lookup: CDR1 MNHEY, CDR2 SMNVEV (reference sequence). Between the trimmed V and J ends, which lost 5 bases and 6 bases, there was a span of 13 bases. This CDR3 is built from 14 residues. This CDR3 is CASSIIQGPGELFF. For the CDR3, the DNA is TGTGCCAGCAGTATAATACAGGGCCCCGGGGAGCTGTTTTTT.

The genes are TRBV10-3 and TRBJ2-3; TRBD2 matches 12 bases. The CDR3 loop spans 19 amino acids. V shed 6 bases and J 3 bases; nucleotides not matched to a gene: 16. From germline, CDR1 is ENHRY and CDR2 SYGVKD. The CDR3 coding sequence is TGTGCCATCAGACCCGTTAGGCCGACTAGCGGGAGTTCGACAGATACGCAGTATTTT. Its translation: CAIRPVRPTSGSSTDTQYF.

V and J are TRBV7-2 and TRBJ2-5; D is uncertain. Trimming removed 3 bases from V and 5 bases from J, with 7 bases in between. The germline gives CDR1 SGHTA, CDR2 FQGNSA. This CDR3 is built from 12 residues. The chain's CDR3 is CASSFLLETQYF. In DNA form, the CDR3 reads TGTGCCAGCAGCTTCCTCCTGGAGACCCAGTACTTC.

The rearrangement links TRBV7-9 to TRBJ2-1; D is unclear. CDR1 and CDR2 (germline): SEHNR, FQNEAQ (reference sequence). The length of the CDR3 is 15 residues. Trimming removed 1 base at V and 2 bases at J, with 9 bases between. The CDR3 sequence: CASSLGGKTYNEQFF. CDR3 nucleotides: TGTGCCAGCAGCTTAGGAGGCAAAACCTACAATGAGCAGTTCTTC.

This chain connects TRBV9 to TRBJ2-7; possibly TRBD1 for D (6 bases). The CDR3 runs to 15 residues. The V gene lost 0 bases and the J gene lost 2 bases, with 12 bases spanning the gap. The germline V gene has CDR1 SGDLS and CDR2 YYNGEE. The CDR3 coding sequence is TGTGCCAGCAGCGTAGGACAGGCTTATACCTACGAGCAGTACTTC. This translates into CASSVGQAYTYEQYF.

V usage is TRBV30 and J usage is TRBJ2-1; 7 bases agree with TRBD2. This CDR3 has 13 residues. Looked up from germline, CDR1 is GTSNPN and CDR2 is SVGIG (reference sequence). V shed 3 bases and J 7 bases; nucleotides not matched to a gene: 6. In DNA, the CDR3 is TGTGCCTGGAGCACCGGGACTAATAATGAGCAGTTCTTC. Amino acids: CAWSTGTNNEQFF.